This T cell receptor beta chain comes out of a study of blood T cell repertoires in COVID-19. About the study: The samples span acute and convalescent COVID-19 from the United States, Italy and Spain.

In the original analysis: Estimated nucleated cell counts came from reference gene primer amplification. Method: immunoSEQ multiplex PCR; TCRdb's copy keeps in-frame clones and lacks some. V and J calls and clone size are copied from that table; D and trimming were computed from the DNA. Here the sample spans 75,000 to 95,000 clones, around nine tenths being singletons. The CDR3 loop spans 17 amino acids. V lost 1 base to trimming and J lost 2 bases; unmatched junction nucleotides: 2. Per the germline V gene, CDR1 is PRHDT and CDR2 is FYEKMQ (reference sequence). The specimen was peripheral blood. The sequence derives from a woman aged 80 or older with acute or convalescent COVID-19. V usage is TRBV13 and J usage is TRBJ2-1, with TRBD2 identical over 13 bases. The CDR3 reads CASSLETSGRPYNEQFF. Written as DNA, the CDR3 is TGTGCCAGCAGCTTAGAGACTAGCGGGAGGCCCTACAATGAGCAGTTCTTC.